These T cell receptor beta chains were read from a single sample in a study of control samples from healthy donors and cancer patients. Assay used: immunoSEQ multiplex PCR; TCRdb lists only in-frame clones, some missing. There are some 120,000 clones in the sample; approximately 90% occur only once, and 1.1% lies in the top ten. Sequenced: PBMCs. Source of these receptors: a woman between 45 and 65 years old with colorectal cancer. Both conserved end residues are part of each CDR3. D genes are given only for firm matches. Some rows mark clone size as missing; the rest say once, few, many or name a class of expanded clone.

d_call,j_call,v_call,clone_size,cdr3_nt,cdr3_aa
TRBD1,TRBJ2-5,TRBV5-1,.,TGCGCCAGCAGCCCAGGACAGGGAGAGACCCAGTACTTC,CASSPGQGETQYF
.,TRBJ2-1,TRBV7-3,.,TGTGCCAGCAGCTTAGAGGGGAGCTCCTACAATGAGCAGTTCTTC,CASSLEGSSYNEQFF
.,TRBJ2-1,TRBV18,.,TGTGCCAGCTCACCACCTACAGGCAACAATGAGCAGTTCTTC,CASSPPTGNNEQFF
.,TRBJ1-1,TRBV7-9,once,TGTGCCAGCAGCCAGACCGACGGACGTGAAGCTTTCTTT,CASSQTDGREAFF
.,TRBJ2-5,TRBV18,.,TGTGCCAGCTCACCACCGGGAGGCACCCTGGAGACCCAGTACTTC,CASSPPGGTLETQYF
.,TRBJ1-3,TRBV2,.,TGTGCCAGCAGTGTATTGGGAAACACCATATATTTT,CASSVLGNTIYF
TRBD1,TRBJ2-7,TRBV5-1,.,TGCGCCAGCAGGATTGTGGTGGGGACAGAGGAGCAGTACTTC,CASRIVVGTEEQYF
.,TRBJ2-2,TRBV28,.,TGTGCCAGCAGTTCCTACTCTTCAGGAGCCGGGGAGCTGTTTTTT,CASSSYSSGAGELFF
TRBD1,TRBJ2-7,TRBV12-3/TRBV12-4,.,TGTGCCAGTTCCGGGACAGAGACCTACGAGCAGTACTTC,CASSGTETYEQYF
TRBD1,TRBJ1-4,TRBV5-5,.,TGTGCCAGCAGCGGATTACAGGGGTCTAATGAAAAACTGTTTTTT,CASSGLQGSNEKLFF
TRBD1,TRBJ2-7,TRBV7-9,.,TGTGCCAGCAGCTTAGCGGGACAGACCTACGAGCAGTACTTC,CASSLAGQTYEQYF
TRBD1,TRBJ2-3,TRBV19,.,TGTGCCAGTAGTGACAGGGGCCCAGATACGCAGTATTTT,CASSDRGPDTQYF
.,TRBJ1-5,TRBV6-5,.,TGTGCCAGCAGCTTGACAGTTTATAGCAATCAGCCCCAGCATTTT,CASSLTVYSNQPQHF
TRBD1,TRBJ1-4,TRBV2,.,TGTGCCAGCAGTGAAGAGGGGGCCTCTAATGAAAAACTGTTTTTT,CASSEEGASNEKLFF
TRBD1,TRBJ1-2,TRBV3-1/TRBV3-2,.,TGTGCCGTCAGCCGGGGGAGAGGGGGCGTCCCCTATGGCTACACCTTC,CAVSRGRGGVPYGYTF
.,TRBJ2-5,TRBV15,.,TGTGCCACCAGCAGAGATTGGCGACAGAATAGAGGGGAGACCCAGTACTTC,CATSRDWRQNRGETQYF
.,TRBJ1-2,TRBV18,.,TGTGCCAGCTCTCCCTCCGGGGACCATGGCTACACCTTC,CASSPSGDHGYTF
TRBD2,TRBJ2-2,TRBV7-3,.,TGTGCCAGCAGCAGTAGCGGGGAGAACACCGGGGAGCTGTTTTTT,CASSSSGENTGELFF
TRBD2,TRBJ2-5,TRBV5-1,.,TGCGCCAGCAGCTTGGAGGCTAGCGGGGGGGCCCGGGAGACCCAGTACTTC,CASSLEASGGARETQYF
TRBD1,TRBJ2-2,TRBV3-1/TRBV3-2,once,TGTGCCAGCAGCCAAGGGACAGGGGTGAACACCGGGGAGCTGTTTTTT,CASSQGTGVNTGELFF
.,TRBJ2-6,TRBV5-8,.,TGTGCCAGCAGCTTTACAGGTGCTGGGGCCAACGTCCTGACTTTC,CASSFTGAGANVLTF
.,TRBJ1-1,TRBV18,once,TGTGCCAGCTCACCACAAAACGCAGCTATGAACACTGAAGCTTTCTTT,CASSPQNAAMNTEAFF
.,TRBJ2-5,TRBV5-1,.,TGCGCCAGCAGCTTGGGACTGAGGGAGACCCAGTACTTC,CASSLGLRETQYF
TRBD2,TRBJ2-2,TRBV11-1,.,TGTGCCAGCAGCCCCTTCCGGGAGGCCGGGGAGCTGTTTTTT,CASSPFREAGELFF
.,TRBJ1-2,TRBV5-1,.,TGCGCCAGCAGCTTGGGGTTTGAGGGACCCCGGGTAGGCTACACCTTC,CASSLGFEGPRVGYTF
.,TRBJ1-3,TRBV28,.,TGTGCCAGCAGGGCTTGGGGTAGCGGAAACACCATATATTTT,CASRAWGSGNTIYF
TRBD1,TRBJ1-4,TRBV6-5,.,TGTGCCAGCAGTTGGGGACAGGGGGGTAATGAAAAACTGTTTTTT,CASSWGQGGNEKLFF
.,TRBJ2-5,TRBV19,.,TGTGCCAGTAGTTCTTCCGGGGGGACCCAGTACTTC,CASSSSGGTQYF
.,TRBJ2-5,TRBV28,few,TGTGCCAGCAGTTTCGGTGACTCCTTGTACCAAGAGACCCAGTACTTC,CASSFGDSLYQETQYF
.,TRBJ1-2,TRBV11-2,.,TGTGCCAGCAGTCAAGCGGGCTATGGCTACACCTTC,CASSQAGYGYTF
.,TRBJ2-5,TRBV12-3/TRBV12-4,.,TGTGCCAGCAGTCGGGTTGGGGGGACCCAGTACTTC,CASSRVGGTQYF
TRBD2,TRBJ2-1,TRBV19,.,TGTGCCAGTAGTAGGACTAGCGGGAATTACAATGAGCAGTTCTTC,CASSRTSGNYNEQFF
.,TRBJ1-5,TRBV7-3,.,TGTGCCAGCAGCCTCAGTCCCAATCAGCCCCAGCATTTT,CASSLSPNQPQHF
.,TRBJ2-1,TRBV7-8,.,TGTGCCAGCAGCTTATCCACAAGCTCCTACAATGAGCAGTTCTTC,CASSLSTSSYNEQFF
.,TRBJ2-7,TRBV5-6,.,TGTGCCAGCAGCTTGGACAGGTTCGCATACGAGCAGTACTTC,CASSLDRFAYEQYF
TRBD1,TRBJ1-2,TRBV7-9,.,TGTGCCAGCAGTCCGCCCGGGACAGAGAGTAACTATGGCTACACCTTC,CASSPPGTESNYGYTF
.,TRBJ2-3,TRBV5-1,.,TGCGCCAGCAGCTTCCGGACAGCTACAGATACGCAGTATTTT,CASSFRTATDTQYF
TRBD1,TRBJ1-1,TRBV10-2,.,TGCGCCAGCTGTGTAGAAGGACAGGTGGCTGAAGCTTTCTTT,CASCVEGQVAEAFF
.,TRBJ1-1,TRBV11-2,.,TGTGCCAGCAGCTTAGGCCAACAGCTTAGCACTGAAGCTTTCTTT,CASSLGQQLSTEAFF
TRBD1,TRBJ2-7,TRBV5-4,few,TGTGCCAGCAGGGCCCAGGGGGCAAACGAGCAGTACTTC,CASRAQGANEQYF
TRBD1,TRBJ1-1,TRBV5-1,.,TGCGCCAGCAGGAGACAGGGGACGGGCACTGAAGCTTTCTTT,CASRRQGTGTEAFF